The 30 T cell receptor beta chains given below trace back to one sample, sequenced in a study of blood T cell repertoires in COVID-19 (dated by TCRdb to 2018 to 2020). The protocol used for the library was the immunoSEQ multiplex PCR assay. TCRdb retrieved this table from immuneACCESS and kept in-frame rearrangements only. Not all clones are present; in checked studies, unresolved V genes account for under half, and no reason is known for the remainder. A total of 200,000 to 250,000 clones appear in this sample, approximately 84% of them only once. The top ten clonotypes cover around 1.8% of the sample. Sequenced: peripheral blood. These receptors all stem from a woman of 80 years or more with acute or convalescent COVID-19.

CDR3 sequence: CASSKATRDRVKNASYEQYF. CDR3 sequence (DNA): TGTGCCAGCAGCAAAGCGACCAGAGACAGGGTAAAAAACGCATCCTACGAGCAGTACTTC. J is TRBJ2-7 and V is TRBV21-1; the table's TRBD1 call for D was not verified on the DNA. TRBV21-1 counts as a pseudogene. This CDR3 region has 20 residues.

The V and J genes are TRBV28 and TRBJ2-7, with 14 positions matching TRBD2. The V and J ends lost 6 bases and 4 bases, in that order; junction bases with no gene match: 14. Germline V gene sequence: CDR1 MDHEN, CDR2 SYDVKM. The CDR3 runs to 18 residues. CDR3 sequence: CASRTTGTSGSSGYEQYF. The CDR3, as DNA: TGTGCCAGCAGAACAACCGGGACTAGCGGGAGCTCTGGGTACGAGCAGTACTTC.

CDR3 in DNA: TGCGCCAGCAGCCAAGCCGGGGAGGGAACAGATACGCAGTATTTT. Amino acid sequence: CASSQAGEGTDTQYF. The genes are TRBV4-3 and TRBJ2-3; TRBD2 matches 7 bases. The length of the CDR3 is 15 residues. With V trimmed by 1 base and J by 3 bases, 4 bases remained unmatched. Germline CDR1 LGHNA, CDR2 YSLEER.

The chain combines TRBV6-4 with TRBJ2-1; 11 nucleotides match TRBD1. The CDR3 contains 17 residues. J gave up 5 bases and V 6 bases, and 12 bases lay outside the gene matches. Germline V gene lookup returns CDR1 MRHNA and CDR2 SNTAGT. DNA for the CDR3: TGTGCCAGCAGGCAAACCCTGGGACAGGGGGGGGACAATGAGCAGTTCTTC. Its translation: CASRQTLGQGGDNEQFF.

This chain uses TRBV29-1 with TRBJ1-1, with a weak D call TRBD1 (6 bases). Germline V gives CDR1 SQVTM, CDR2 ANQGSEA. This CDR3 comprises 13 residues. V gave up 6 bases and J gave up 8 bases, with 19 bases separating them. The CDR3 sequence: CSVRPYRDREAFF. DNA for the CDR3: TGCAGCGTCAGACCGTACAGGGACCGGGAAGCTTTCTTT.

The J gene is TRBJ1-3, the V gene TRBV5-1, with 9 bases identical to TRBD1. Germline V gene lookup returns CDR1 SGHRS and CDR2 YFSETQ. The CDR3 is 15 amino acids. Losses at the gene ends were 2 bases for V and 4 bases for J; bases not matched to a gene: 4. CDR3 DNA sequence: TGCGCCAGCAGCTTAAGGACAGGGGAAGGAAACACCATATATTTT. Translated, it gives CASSLRTGEGNTIYF.

The chain couples TRBV28 to TRBJ2-1, with TRBD1 identical over 11 bases. Germline CDR1 reads MDHEN; CDR2 reads SYDVKM. The V and J ends lost 5 bases and 10 bases, in that order; junction bases with no gene match: 10. CDR3 length: 15 amino acids. CDR3 in amino acids: CASSPGTGGIREQFF. The CDR3, as DNA: TGTGCCAGCAGTCCAGGGACAGGGGGGATTCGGGAGCAGTTCTTC. The whole variable domain, remainder taken from reference TRBV28 and TRBJ2-1, is DVKVTQSSRYLVKRTGEKVFLECVQDMDHENMFWYRQDPGLGLRLIYFSYDVKMKEKGDIPEGYSVSREKKERFSLILESASTNQTSMYLCASSPGTGGIREQFFGPGTRLTVL.

The chain is built from TRBV6-5 and TRBJ1-5; the D gene is possibly TRBD1 (6 bases). Trimming took off 6 bases at V and 13 bases at J, with 13 bases between the two ends. Per germline, CDR1 MNHEY and CDR2 SVGAGI. The CDR3 is made up of 11 amino acids. CDR3 in DNA: TGTGCCAGCAGGCTAGACAGGAGGCAGCATTTT. Its protein product is CASRLDRRQHF.

As DNA, the CDR3 is TGTGCCAGCAGCAAACAAGGCAGGTTTACAGATACGCAGTATTTT. This sequence encodes CASSKQGRFTDTQYF. This sequence joins TRBV21-1 and TRBJ2-3; no check of the table's D call, TRBD1, against the DNA was made. TRBV21-1 is an annotated pseudogene. The CDR3 totals 15 residues.

The chain links TRBV28 to TRBJ2-7, with no clear D. This CDR3 is built from 14 residues. V dropped 6 bases and J dropped 6 bases, with 18 bases sitting between them. Germline loops: CDR1 MDHEN, CDR2 SYDVKM. CDR3 bases: TGTGCCAGCAGATACCCCGACCCTCCGGGCGAGCAGTACTTC. As protein: CASRYPDPPGEQYF.

This clone was found a few times. This rearrangement joins TRBV2 to TRBJ2-1; TRBD2 aligns across 9 bases. Trimming removed 2 bases from V and 0 bases from J; junction bases left unmatched: 11. This CDR3 has 19 amino acids. CDR1 SNHLY and CDR2 FYNNEI come from the germline V gene. CDR3 DNA sequence: TGTGCCAGCAGTGAACCGATAGACAATAGCGGGGGCTCCTACAATGAGCAGTTCTTC. Amino acid sequence: CASSEPIDNSGGSYNEQFF.

J is TRBJ1-3 and V is TRBV28, with D unresolved. CDR3 length: 19 residues. V lost 4 bases and J 0 bases, leaving 22 bases between the germline ends. The germline gives CDR1 MDHEN, CDR2 SYDVKM. CDR3 bases: TGTGCCAGCAGTTATGCCTTCCGGGCCTTCGGGGTCTCTGGAAACACCATATATTTT. It yields the protein CASSYAFRAFGVSGNTIYF.

The CDR3 nucleotides read TGTGCCAGCAGCCAAAAAAGCACAGATACGCAGTATTTT. Translation: CASSQKSTDTQYF. V and J are TRBV5-4 and TRBJ2-3; no definite D call. Per germline, CDR1 SGHNT and CDR2 YYREEE (reference sequence). The CDR3 runs 13 residues. Trimming removed 4 bases at V and 0 bases at J, with 6 bases between.

The chain couples TRBV3-1 (or the pseudogene TRBV3-2) to TRBJ2-5, with D perhaps TRBD1 (6 bases). The CDR3 has 15 amino acids. Germline V gene lookup returns CDR1 LGHDT and CDR2 YNNKEL (reference sequence). The ends were cut back, 0 bases at V and 4 bases at J, with 12 bases in the middle. CDR3 bases: TGTGCCAGCAGCCAAGAACCGACAGGCGGAGAGACCCAGTACTTC. It yields the protein CASSQEPTGGETQYF.

The chain is built from TRBV11-2 and TRBJ2-3; TRBD2 matches 11 bases. The CDR3 length is 18 residues. V gave up 5 bases and J gave up 5 bases; unmatched junction bases: 15. Germline-derived CDR1 and CDR2 are SGHAT and FQNNGV. CDR3 sequence: CASSLTPFSGGAGDTQYF. The CDR3 DNA reads TGTGCCAGCAGCCTTACCCCCTTTAGCGGGGGGGCGGGAGATACGCAGTATTTT.

V is TRBV19 and J is TRBJ2-2; D remains unclear. The ends were cut back, 5 bases at V and 6 bases at J, with 10 bases in the middle. The CDR3 consists of 13 residues. CDR1 LNHDA and CDR2 SQIVND come from the germline V gene (reference sequence). The CDR3 sequence is CASSLGRSGELFF. DNA for the CDR3: TGTGCCAGTAGTCTGGGCCGATCCGGGGAGCTGTTTTTT.

The CDR3 loop is CASSLTRHVNTEAFF. The DNA for the CDR3 is TGTGCCAGCAGCCTTACCCGACACGTGAACACTGAAGCTTTCTTT. The genes are TRBV7-2 and TRBJ1-1; no reliable D call. The CDR3 runs to 15 residues. The germline V gene encodes CDR1 SGHTA and CDR2 FQGNSA. Trimming cost V 5 bases and J 0 bases, with 13 bases left between them. Filled out from reference TRBV7-2 and TRBJ1-1, the complete variable domain reads GAGVSQSPSNKVTEKGKDVELRCDPISGHTALYWYRQSLGQGLEFLIYFQGNSAPDKSGLPSDRFSAERTGGSVSTLTIQRTQQEDSAVYLCASSLTRHVNTEAFFGQGTRLTVV.

This chain links TRBV5-4 with TRBJ2-1, with D possibly matching TRBD1 (6 bases). The CDR3 runs 14 residues. V shed 4 bases and J shed 1 base, with 9 bases lying between them. The germline V gene encodes CDR1 SGHNT and CDR2 YYREEE (reference sequence). The CDR3 DNA reads TGTGCCAGCAGCCCGGACAGTTCCTACAATGAGCAGTTCTTC. Translation: CASSPDSSYNEQFF.

There are many counts of this clone. The V and J genes are TRBV5-1 and TRBJ2-2; D may be TRBD2 (6 bases). There are 15 residues in the CDR3. The V end was cut by 4 bases, the J end by 6 bases, with 16 bases between. Germline V gene sequence: CDR1 SGHRS, CDR2 YFSETQ. CDR3 residues: CASSARDSGAGELFF. The CDR3 nucleotides read TGCGCCAGCAGCGCCCGGGACTCTGGTGCCGGGGAGCTGTTTTTT.

The chain combines TRBV18 with TRBJ2-7; TRBD2 matches 8 bases. J gave up 6 bases and V 2 bases, and 12 bases lay outside the gene matches. The CDR3 is 16 residues long. CDR1 and CDR2 from the germline V gene are KGHSH and LQKENI. CDR3 sequence (DNA): TGTGCCAGCTCACCAGGGACTAGGGGGACCGGGGCCGAGCAGTACTTC. Translating it yields CASSPGTRGTGAEQYF.

The chain combines TRBV19 with TRBJ2-1, with 8 bases identical to TRBD2. The germline V gene encodes CDR1 LNHDA and CDR2 SQIVND (reference sequence). CDR3 size: 16 residues. The V gene end was trimmed by 1 base and the J gene end by 6 bases; junction bases not matched to a gene: 8. This CDR3 reads CASSIVLAGLRNEQFF. For the CDR3, the DNA is TGTGCCAGTAGTATAGTTCTAGCGGGCCTACGCAATGAGCAGTTCTTC.

This clone was picked up one time. The CDR3 coding sequence is TGTGCCAGCAGTCCCCCGGACAGGGCGGGTGGCTATGGCTACACCTTC. This sequence encodes CASSPPDRAGGYGYTF. The chain joins TRBV28 to TRBJ1-2, with TRBD1 identical over 8 bases. The CDR3 spans 16 residues. J lost 4 bases, V lost 5 bases, and 12 bases had no gene match. Per germline, CDR1 MDHEN and CDR2 SYDVKM.

Ten or more counts support this clone. The CDR3 reads CASSEYYRDSTGELFF. The DNA of the CDR3 is TGTGCCAGCAGTGAATATTATAGGGACAGCACCGGGGAGCTGTTTTTT. The V call is TRBV6-1, the J call TRBJ2-2; 7 bases match TRBD1. Germline assignment: CDR1 MNHNS and CDR2 SASEGT. V lost 2 bases to trimming and J lost 4 bases; unmatched junction nucleotides: 7. There are 16 residues in the CDR3.

The sample holds one count of this clone. The genes are TRBV6-2 or TRBV6-3 and TRBJ2-5, with D tentatively TRBD1 (5 bases). V dropped 4 bases and J dropped 1 base, with 10 bases sitting between them. This CDR3 has 14 amino acids. CDR1 and CDR2 (germline): MNHEY, SVGEGT. The DNA of the CDR3 is TGTGCCAGCAGTTTGTCCAGGGCCCAAGAGACCCAGTACTTC. It specifies CASSLSRAQETQYF.

The chain uses TRBV5-4 and TRBJ1-1, with 7 bases aligning to TRBD1. CDR1 and CDR2 (germline): SGHNT, YYREEE (reference sequence). The CDR3 loop spans 16 amino acids. Trimming removed 2 bases from V and 0 bases from J; junction bases left unmatched: 7. CDR3 DNA sequence: TGTGCCAGCAGCTTCTTATCGGGACAGCTGAACACTGAAGCTTTCTTT. Translating it yields CASSFLSGQLNTEAFF.

This clone was observed a single time. V is TRBV19 and J is TRBJ1-3, with TRBD1 as a possible D gene (6 bases). Germline V gives CDR1 LNHDA, CDR2 SQIVND (reference sequence). The germline V and J ends were trimmed by 5 bases and 4 bases, with 9 bases remaining between them. This CDR3 is 13 amino acids long. CDR3 sequence reads: CASSVTGGNTIYF. CDR3 bases: TGTGCCAGTAGTGTGACAGGAGGAAACACCATATATTTT.

The CDR3: CASSKLRPGELFF. For the CDR3, the DNA is TGTGCCAGCAGTAAGCTCCGCCCCGGGGAGCTGTTTTTT. This chain connects TRBV27 to TRBJ2-2; D not resolved. The CDR3 has 13 amino acids. From germline, CDR1 is MNHEY and CDR2 SMNVEV (reference sequence). V gave up 5 bases and J gave up 6 bases, with 10 bases separating them.

This clone has just one count. V usage is TRBV6-6 and J usage is TRBJ1-2, with TRBD1 matching over 10 bases. Trimming at V came to 2 bases and at J to 8 bases, leaving 8 bases not matched to a gene. CDR1 MNHNY and CDR2 SVGAGI come from the germline V gene (reference sequence). The CDR3 runs 15 residues. The CDR3: CASSYGTGQGGGYTF. DNA of the CDR3: TGTGCCAGCAGTTACGGCACAGGACAGGGGGGAGGCTACACCTTC.

V and J are TRBV5-3 and TRBJ2-1; 12 bases map to TRBD1. TRBV5-3 is an ORF for which the function is uncertain. The CDR3 is made up of 17 amino acids. The trim removed 0 bases at V and 4 bases at J, leaving 5 bases unmatched. The CDR3 sequence: CARSLAGGQGAYNEQFF. DNA for the CDR3: TGTGCCAGAAGCTTGGCCGGGGGACAGGGGGCTTACAATGAGCAGTTCTTC.

The rearrangement uses TRBV5-1 and TRBJ1-4, with 7 bases identical to TRBD1. V dropped 4 bases and J dropped 3; count of bases not matched to a gene: 9. Germline CDR1 and CDR2: SGHRS and YFSETQ. This CDR3 has 16 residues. CDR3 sequence: CASSGVPGQPNEKLFF. The CDR3 DNA sequence: TGCGCCAGCAGCGGGGTGCCGGGACAGCCTAATGAAAAACTGTTTTTT.